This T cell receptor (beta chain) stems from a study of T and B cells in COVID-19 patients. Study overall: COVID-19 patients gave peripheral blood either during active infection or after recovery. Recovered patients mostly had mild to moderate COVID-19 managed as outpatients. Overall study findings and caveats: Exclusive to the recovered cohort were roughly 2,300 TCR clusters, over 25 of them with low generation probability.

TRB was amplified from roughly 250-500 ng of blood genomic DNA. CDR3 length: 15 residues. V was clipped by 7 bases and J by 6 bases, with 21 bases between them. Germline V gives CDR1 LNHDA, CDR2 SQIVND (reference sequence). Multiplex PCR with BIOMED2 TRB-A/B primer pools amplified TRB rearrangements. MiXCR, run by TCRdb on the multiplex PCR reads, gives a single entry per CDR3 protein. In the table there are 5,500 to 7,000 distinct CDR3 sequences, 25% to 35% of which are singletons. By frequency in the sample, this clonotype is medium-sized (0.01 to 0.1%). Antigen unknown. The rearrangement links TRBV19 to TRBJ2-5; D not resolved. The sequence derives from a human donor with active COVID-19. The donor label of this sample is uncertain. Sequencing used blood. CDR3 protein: CASNPSFSGPQTQYF. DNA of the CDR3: TGTGCCAGTAACCCATCGTTCTCGGGTCCACAGACCCAGTACTTC.